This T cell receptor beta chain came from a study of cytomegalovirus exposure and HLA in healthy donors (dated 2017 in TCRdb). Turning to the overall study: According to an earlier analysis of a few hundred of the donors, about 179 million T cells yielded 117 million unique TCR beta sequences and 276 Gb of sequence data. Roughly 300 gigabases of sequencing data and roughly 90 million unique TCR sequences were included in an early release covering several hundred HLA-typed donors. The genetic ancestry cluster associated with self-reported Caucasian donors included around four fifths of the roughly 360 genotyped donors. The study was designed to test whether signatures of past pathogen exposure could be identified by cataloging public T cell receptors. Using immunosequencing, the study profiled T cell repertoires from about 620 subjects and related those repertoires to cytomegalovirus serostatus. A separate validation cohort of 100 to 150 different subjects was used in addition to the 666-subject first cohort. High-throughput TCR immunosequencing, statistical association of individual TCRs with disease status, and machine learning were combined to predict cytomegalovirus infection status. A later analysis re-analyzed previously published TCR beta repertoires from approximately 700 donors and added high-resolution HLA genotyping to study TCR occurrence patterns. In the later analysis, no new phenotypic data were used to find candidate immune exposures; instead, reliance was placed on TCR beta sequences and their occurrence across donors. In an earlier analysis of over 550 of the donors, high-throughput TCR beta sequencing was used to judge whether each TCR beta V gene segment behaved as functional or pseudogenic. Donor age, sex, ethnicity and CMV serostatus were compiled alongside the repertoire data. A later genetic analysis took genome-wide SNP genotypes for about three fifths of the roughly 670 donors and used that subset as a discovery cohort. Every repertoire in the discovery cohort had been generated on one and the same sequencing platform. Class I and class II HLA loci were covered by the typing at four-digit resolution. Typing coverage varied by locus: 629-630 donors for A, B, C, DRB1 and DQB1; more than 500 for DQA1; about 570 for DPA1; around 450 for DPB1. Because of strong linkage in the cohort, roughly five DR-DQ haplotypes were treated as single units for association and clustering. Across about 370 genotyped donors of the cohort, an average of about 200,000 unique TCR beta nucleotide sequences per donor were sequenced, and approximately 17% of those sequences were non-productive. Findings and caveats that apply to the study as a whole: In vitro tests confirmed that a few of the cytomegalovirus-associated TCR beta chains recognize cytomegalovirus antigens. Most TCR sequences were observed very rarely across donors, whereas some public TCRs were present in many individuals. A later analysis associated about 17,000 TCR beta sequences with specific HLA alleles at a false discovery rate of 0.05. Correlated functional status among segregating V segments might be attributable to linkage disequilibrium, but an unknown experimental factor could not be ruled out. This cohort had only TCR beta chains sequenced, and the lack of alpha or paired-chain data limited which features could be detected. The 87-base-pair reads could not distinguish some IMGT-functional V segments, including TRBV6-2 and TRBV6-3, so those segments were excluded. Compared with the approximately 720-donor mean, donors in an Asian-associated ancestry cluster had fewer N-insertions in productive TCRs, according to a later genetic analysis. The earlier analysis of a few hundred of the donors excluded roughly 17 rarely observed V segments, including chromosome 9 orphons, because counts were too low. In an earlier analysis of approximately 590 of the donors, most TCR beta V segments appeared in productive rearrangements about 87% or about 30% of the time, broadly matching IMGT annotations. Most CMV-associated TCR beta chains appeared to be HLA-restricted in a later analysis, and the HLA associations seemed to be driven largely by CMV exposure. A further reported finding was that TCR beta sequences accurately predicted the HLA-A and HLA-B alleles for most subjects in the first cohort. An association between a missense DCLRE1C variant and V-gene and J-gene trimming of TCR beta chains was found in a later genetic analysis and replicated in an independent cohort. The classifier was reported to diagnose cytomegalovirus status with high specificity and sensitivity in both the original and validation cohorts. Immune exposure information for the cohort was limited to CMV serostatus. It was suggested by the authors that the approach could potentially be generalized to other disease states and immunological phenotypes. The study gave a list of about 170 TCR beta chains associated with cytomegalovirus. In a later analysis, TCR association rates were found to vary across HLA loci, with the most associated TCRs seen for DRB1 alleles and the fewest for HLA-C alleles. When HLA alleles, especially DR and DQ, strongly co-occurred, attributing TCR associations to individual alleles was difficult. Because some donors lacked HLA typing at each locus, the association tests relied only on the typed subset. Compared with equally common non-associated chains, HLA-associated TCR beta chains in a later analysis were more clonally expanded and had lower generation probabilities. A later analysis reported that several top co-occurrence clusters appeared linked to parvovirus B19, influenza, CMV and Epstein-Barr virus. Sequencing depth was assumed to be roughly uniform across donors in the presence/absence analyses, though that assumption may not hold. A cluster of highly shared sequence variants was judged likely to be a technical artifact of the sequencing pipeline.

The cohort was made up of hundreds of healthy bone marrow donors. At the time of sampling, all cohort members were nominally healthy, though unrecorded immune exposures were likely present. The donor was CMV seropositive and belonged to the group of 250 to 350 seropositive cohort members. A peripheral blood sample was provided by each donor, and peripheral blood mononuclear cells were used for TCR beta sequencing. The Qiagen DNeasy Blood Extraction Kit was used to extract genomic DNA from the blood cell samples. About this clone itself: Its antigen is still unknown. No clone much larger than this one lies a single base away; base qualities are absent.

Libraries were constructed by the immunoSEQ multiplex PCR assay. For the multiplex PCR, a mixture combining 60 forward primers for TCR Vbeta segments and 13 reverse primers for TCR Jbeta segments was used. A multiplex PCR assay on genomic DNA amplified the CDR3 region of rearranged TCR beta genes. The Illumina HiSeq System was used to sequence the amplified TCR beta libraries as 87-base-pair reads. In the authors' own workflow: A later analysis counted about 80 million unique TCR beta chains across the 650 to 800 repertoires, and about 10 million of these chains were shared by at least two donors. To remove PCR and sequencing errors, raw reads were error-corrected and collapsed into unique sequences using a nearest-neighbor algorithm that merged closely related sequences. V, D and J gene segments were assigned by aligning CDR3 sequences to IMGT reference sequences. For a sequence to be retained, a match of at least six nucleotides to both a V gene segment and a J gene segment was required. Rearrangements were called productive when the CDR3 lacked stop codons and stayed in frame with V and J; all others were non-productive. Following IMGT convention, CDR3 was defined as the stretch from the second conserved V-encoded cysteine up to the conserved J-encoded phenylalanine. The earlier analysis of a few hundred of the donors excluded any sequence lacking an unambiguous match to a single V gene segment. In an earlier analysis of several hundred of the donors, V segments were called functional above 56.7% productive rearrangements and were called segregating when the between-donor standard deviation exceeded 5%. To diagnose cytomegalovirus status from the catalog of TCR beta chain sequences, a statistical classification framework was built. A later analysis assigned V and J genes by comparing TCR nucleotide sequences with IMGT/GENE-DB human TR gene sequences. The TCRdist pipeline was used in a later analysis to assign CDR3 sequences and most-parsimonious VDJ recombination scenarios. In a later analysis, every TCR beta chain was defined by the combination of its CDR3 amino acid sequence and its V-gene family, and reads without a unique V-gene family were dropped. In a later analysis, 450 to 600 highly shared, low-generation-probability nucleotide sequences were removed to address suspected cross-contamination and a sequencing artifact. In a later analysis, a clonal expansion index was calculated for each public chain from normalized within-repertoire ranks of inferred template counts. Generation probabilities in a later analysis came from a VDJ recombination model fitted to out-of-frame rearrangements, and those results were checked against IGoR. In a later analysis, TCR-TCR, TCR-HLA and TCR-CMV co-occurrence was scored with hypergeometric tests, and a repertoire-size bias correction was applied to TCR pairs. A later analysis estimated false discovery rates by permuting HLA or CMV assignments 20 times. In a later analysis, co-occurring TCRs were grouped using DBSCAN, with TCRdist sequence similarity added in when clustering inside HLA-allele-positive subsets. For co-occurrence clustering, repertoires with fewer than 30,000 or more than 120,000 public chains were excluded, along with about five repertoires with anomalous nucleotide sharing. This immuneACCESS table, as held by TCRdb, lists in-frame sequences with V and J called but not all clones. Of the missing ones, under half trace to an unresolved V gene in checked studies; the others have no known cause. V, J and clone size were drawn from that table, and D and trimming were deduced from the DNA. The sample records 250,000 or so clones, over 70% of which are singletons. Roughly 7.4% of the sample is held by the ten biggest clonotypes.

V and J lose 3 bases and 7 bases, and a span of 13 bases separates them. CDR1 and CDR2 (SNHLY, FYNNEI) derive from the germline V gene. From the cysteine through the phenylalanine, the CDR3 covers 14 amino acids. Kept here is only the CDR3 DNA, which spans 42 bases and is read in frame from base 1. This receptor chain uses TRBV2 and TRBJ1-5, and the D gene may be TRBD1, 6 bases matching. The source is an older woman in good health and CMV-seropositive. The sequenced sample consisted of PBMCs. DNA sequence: TGTGCCAGCAGTGACGTTGGGGGCTACCAGCCCCAGCATTTT. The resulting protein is CASSDVGGYQPQHF.